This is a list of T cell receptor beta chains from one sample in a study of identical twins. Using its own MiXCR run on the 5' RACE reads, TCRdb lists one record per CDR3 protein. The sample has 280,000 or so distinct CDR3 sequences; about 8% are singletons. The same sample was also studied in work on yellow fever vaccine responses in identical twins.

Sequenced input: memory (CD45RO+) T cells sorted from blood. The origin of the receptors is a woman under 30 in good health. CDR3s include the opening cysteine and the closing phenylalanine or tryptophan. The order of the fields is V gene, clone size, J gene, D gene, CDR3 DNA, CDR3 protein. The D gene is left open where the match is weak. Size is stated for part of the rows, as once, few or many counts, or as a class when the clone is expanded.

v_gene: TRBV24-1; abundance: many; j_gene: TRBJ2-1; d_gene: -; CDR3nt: TGTGCCACCAGTGATGGAGGGATCATATACAATGAGCAGTTCTTC; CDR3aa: CATSDGGIIYNEQFF
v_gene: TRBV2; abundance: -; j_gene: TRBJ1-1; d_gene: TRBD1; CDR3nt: TGTGCCAGCAGGGTTCACAGGGGGAACACTGAAGCTTTCTTT; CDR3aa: CASRVHRGNTEAFF
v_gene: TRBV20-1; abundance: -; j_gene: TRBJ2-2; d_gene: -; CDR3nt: TGCAGTGCTTCCGGGACGGGGGCATCTTGGAACACCGGGGAGCTGTTTTTT; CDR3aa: CSASGTGASWNTGELFF
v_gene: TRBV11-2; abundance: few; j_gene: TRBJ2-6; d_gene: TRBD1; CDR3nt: TGTGCCAGCAGCCATCCGGGACAGCGTACTGGGGCCAACGTCCTGACTTTC; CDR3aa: CASSHPGQRTGANVLTF
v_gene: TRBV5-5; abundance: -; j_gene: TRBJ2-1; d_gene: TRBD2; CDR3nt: TGTGCCAGCAGCTTATATGGACTAGCGGGATATAATGAGCAGTTCTTC; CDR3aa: CASSLYGLAGYNEQFF
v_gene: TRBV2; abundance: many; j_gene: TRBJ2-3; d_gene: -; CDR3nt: TGTGCCAGCAGCCCACAGCGCACAGATACGCAGTATTTT; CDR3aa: CASSPQRTDTQYF
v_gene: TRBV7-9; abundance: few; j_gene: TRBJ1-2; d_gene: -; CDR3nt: TGTGCCAGCAGCTTCGACAGTCCTAACTATGGCTACACCTTC; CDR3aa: CASSFDSPNYGYTF
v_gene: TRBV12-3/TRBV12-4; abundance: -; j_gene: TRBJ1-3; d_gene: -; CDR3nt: TGTGCCAGCAGTTTAGCCGGGACCTCTGGAAACACCATATATTTT; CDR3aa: CASSLAGTSGNTIYF
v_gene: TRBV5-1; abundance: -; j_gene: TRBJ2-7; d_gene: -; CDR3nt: TGCGCCAGCGGCCCGGGGGACATCTCCTACGAGCAGTACTTC; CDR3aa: CASGPGDISYEQYF
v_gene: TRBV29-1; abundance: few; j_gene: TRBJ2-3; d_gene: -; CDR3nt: TGCAGCGTTGCGGCGTCTCCAGGAGATACGCAGTATTTT; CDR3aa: CSVAASPGDTQYF
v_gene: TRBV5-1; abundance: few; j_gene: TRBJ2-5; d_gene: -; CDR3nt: TGCGCCAGCAGCTTGGATCCAGTGAGAGGGCTAGGTGAGACCCAGTACTTC; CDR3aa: CASSLDPVRGLGETQYF
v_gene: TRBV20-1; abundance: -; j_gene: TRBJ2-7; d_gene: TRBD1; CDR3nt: TGCAGTGCTAGCCCCTGGACAGGGGGAGGCAACGAGCAGTACTTC; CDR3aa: CSASPWTGGGNEQYF
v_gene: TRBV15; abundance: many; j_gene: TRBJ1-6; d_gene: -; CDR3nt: TGTGCCACCAGCCGGGACATTAATTCACCCCTCCACTTT; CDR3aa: CATSRDINSPLHF
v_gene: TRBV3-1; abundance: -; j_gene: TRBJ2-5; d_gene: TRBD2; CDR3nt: TGTGCCAGCAGCCAAGAGGCGGGAGGGCCACTGAAGGATAGAGAGACCCAGTACTTC; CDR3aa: CASSQEAGGPLKDRETQYF
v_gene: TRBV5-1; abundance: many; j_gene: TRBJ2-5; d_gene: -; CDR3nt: TGCGCCAGCAGCTTGGGGGACGGACAAGAGACCCAGTACTTC; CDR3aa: CASSLGDGQETQYF
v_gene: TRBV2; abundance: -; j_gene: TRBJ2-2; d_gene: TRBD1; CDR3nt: TGTGCCGGATCTACCGGGACAGCGAACACCGGGGAGCTGTTTTTT; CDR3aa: CAGSTGTANTGELFF
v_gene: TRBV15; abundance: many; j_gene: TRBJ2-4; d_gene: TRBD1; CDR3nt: TGTGCCACCAGGGTCGGGACAGCGGAAAAAGGGGCCAAAAACATTCAGTACTTC; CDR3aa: CATRVGTAEKGAKNIQYF
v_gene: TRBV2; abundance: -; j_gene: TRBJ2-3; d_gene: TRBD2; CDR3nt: TGTGCCAGCCCTAGGTCACTAGCGGGATATTCGTCTAGCACAGATACGCAGTATTTT; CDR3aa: CASPRSLAGYSSSTDTQYF
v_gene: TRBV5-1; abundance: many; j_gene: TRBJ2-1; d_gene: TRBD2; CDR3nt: TGCGCCAGCAGCCCGGGACTAGCGTACGACAATGAGCAGTTCTTC; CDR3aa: CASSPGLAYDNEQFF
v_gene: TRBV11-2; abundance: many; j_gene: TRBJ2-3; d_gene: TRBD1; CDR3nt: TGTGCCAGCAGCTACAGGGGAACAGATACGCAGTATTTT; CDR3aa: CASSYRGTDTQYF
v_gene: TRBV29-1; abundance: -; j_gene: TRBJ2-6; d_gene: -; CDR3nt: TGCAGCGTTGAATCGGGCTTCTCTGGGGCCAACGTCCTGACTTTC; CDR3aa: CSVESGFSGANVLTF
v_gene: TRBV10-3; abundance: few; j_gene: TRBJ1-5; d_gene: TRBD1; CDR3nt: TGTGCCATCAGTGAGTGGGGACAGGGATTGGGTAGCAATCAGCCCCAGCATTTT; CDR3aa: CAISEWGQGLGSNQPQHF
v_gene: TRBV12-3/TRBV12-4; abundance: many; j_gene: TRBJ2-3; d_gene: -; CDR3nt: TGTGCCAGCAGTTTACCCGACACTAGCACAGATACGCAGTATTTT; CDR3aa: CASSLPDTSTDTQYF
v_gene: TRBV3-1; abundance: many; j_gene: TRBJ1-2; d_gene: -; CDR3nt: TGTGCCAGCAGCCTCACCATCCAGCGGGAGTTTAACTATGGCTACACCTTC; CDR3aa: CASSLTIQREFNYGYTF
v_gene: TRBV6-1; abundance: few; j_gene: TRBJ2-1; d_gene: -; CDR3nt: TGTGCCAGCAGTGAATACTCCCAGAATGAGCAGTTCTTC; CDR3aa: CASSEYSQNEQFF
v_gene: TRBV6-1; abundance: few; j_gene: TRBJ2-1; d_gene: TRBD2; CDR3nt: TGTGCCAGCAGAGAAGCGGGGTCCTACAATGAGCAGTTCTTC; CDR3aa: CASREAGSYNEQFF
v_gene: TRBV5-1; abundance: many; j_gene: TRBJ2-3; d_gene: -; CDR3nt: TGCGCCAGCAGCTATGGAATTGTTCGGGGAACAGATACGCAGTATTTT; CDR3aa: CASSYGIVRGTDTQYF
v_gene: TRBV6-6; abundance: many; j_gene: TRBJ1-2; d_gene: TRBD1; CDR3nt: TGTGCCAGCAGTTACGCAGGGGGCGATGGCTACACCTTC; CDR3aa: CASSYAGGDGYTF
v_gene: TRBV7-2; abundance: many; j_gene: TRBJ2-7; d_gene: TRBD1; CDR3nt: TGTGCCAGCAGCAGAACAGGGGGAGAGGAGCAGTACTTC; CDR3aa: CASSRTGGEEQYF
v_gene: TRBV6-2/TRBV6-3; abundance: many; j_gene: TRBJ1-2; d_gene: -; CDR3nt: TGTGCCAGCAGTTACCCACATGGCTACACCTTC; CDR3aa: CASSYPHGYTF